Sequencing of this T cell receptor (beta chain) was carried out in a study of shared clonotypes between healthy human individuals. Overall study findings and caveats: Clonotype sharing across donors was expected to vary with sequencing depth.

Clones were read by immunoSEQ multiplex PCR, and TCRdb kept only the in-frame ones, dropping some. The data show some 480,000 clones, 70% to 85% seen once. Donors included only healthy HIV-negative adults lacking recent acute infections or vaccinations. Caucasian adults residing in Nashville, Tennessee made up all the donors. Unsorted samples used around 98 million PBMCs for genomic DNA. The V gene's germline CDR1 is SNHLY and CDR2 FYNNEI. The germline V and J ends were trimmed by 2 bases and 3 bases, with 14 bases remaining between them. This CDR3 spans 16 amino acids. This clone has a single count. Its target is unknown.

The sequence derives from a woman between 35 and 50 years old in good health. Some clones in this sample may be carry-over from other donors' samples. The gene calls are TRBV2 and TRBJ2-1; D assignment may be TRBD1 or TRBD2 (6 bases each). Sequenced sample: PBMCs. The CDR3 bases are TGTGCCAGCAGTGAACGGACTGGGGGGCTCTACAATGAGCAGTTCTTC. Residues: CASSERTGGLYNEQFF.